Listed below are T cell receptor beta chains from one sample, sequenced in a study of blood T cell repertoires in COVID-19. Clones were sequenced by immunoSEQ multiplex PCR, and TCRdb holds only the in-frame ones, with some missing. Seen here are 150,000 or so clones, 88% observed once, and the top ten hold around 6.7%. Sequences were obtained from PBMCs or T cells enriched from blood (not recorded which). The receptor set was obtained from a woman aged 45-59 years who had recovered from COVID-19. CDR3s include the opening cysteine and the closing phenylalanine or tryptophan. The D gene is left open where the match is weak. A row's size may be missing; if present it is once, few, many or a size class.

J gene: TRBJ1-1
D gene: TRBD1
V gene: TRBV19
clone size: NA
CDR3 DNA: TGTGCCAGTAGTTATCCCGGGGGAACAGGGGGGAACACTGAAGCTTTCTTT
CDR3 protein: CASSYPGGTGGNTEAFF

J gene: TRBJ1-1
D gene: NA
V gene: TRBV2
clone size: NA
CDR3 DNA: TGTGCCAGCACCGACAGGAACACTGAAGCTTTCTTT
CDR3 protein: CASTDRNTEAFF

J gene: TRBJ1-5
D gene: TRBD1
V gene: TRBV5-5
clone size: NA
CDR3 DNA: TGTGCCAGCAGCTTGGAAATTGCAGGGGGATATCAGCCCCAGCATTTT
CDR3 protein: CASSLEIAGGYQPQHF

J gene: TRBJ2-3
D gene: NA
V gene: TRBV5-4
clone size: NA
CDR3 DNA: TGTGCCAGCAGCATCGGGGGCACAGATACGCAGTATTTT
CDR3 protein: CASSIGGTDTQYF

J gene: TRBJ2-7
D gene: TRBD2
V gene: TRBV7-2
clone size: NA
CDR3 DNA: TGTGCCAGCAGCCAGACTAGCGGGGGATCGTCTCGACGCCAGTACTTC
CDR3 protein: CASSQTSGGSSRRQYF

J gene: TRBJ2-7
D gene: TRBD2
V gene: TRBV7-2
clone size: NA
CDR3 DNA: TGTGCCAGCAGCTTAGCTGCCAGCGGGGGGGCATACGAGCAGTACTTC
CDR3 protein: CASSLAASGGAYEQYF

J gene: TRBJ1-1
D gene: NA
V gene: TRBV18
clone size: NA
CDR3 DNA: TGTGCCAGCTCACCACCGCTAGGTCGGAACACTGAAGCTTTCTTT
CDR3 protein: CASSPPLGRNTEAFF

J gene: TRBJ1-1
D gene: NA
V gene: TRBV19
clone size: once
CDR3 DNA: TGTGCCTCTCGGGGGTGGGGCCTGTCGCCGGCAGGAGCTTTCTTT
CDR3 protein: CASRGWGLSPAGAFF

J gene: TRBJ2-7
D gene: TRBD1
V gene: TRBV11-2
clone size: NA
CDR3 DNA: TGTGCCAGCAGCCCGGACAGGGGAACCTACGAGCAGTACTTC
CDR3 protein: CASSPDRGTYEQYF

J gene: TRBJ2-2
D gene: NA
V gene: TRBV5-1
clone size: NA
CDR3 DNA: TGCGCCAGCAGCTTGAGCGGCAATGCTAGACACGGGGAGCTGTTTTTT
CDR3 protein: CASSLSGNARHGELFF

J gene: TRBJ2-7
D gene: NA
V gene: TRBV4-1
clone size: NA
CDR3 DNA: TGCGCCAGCAGCCAAGCCGACAGCGCGATTACCTACGAGCAGTACTTC
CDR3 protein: CASSQADSAITYEQYF

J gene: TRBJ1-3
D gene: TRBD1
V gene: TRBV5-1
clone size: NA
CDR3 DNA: TGCGCCAGCAGCTTGTGGGGACCTGGGACAGGCGGAAACACCATATATTTT
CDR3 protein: CASSLWGPGTGGNTIYF

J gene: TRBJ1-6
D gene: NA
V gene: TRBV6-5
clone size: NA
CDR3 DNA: TGTGCCAGCAGTTCGAGGGAACGGAATTCACCCCTCCACTTT
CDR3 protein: CASSSRERNSPLHF

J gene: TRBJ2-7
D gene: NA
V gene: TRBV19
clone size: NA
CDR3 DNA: TGTGCCAGCGGGAGAGCCTACGAGCAGTACTTC
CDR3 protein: CASGRAYEQYF

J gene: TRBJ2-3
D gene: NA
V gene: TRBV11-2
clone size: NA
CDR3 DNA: TGTGCCAGCAGCTTTTCTACGTCCCGCACAGATACGCAGTATTTT
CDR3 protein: CASSFSTSRTDTQYF

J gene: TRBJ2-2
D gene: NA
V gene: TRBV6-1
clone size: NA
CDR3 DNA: TGTGCCAGCAGTGAAGCGCTCGGGGTTTGGGGGGAGCTGTTTTTT
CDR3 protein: CASSEALGVWGELFF

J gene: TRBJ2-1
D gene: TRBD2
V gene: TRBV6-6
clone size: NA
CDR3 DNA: TGTGCCAGCCACTTACTAGCGGGGGGGCGTGAGCAGTTCTTC
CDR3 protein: CASHLLAGGREQFF

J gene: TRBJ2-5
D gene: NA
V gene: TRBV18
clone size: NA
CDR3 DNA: TGTGCCAGCTCACTATCGGGAACACAAGAGACCCAGTACTTC
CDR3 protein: CASSLSGTQETQYF

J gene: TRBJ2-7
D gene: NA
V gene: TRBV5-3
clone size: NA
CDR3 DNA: TGTGCCAGAAGGCTAGGGACTTCTAACTCCTACGAGCAGTACTTC
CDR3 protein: CARRLGTSNSYEQYF

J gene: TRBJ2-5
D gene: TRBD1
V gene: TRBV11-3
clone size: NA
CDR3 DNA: TGTGCCAGCAGCTGGGGACAGGGCTTACAAGAGACCCAGTACTTC
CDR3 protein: CASSWGQGLQETQYF

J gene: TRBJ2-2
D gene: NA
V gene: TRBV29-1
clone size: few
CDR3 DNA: TGCAGCGTCCATGCCAGCGACGGGGAGCTGTTTTTT
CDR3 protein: CSVHASDGELFF

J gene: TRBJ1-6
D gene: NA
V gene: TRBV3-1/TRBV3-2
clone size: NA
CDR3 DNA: TGTGCCAGCAGCCTCGGGAAATATCGGGATAATTCACCCCTCCACTTT
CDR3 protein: CASSLGKYRDNSPLHF

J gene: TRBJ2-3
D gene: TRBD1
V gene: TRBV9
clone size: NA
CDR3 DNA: TGTGCCAGCAGCGTAGACCCGACAGGGCAAGATACGCAGTATTTT
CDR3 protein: CASSVDPTGQDTQYF

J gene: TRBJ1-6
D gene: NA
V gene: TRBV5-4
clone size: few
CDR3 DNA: TGTGCCAGCAGCTTTTCCGCAATGCAGTCACCCCTCCACTTT
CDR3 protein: CASSFSAMQSPLHF

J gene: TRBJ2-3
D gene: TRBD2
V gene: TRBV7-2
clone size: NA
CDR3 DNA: TGTGCCAGCAGCTATACCCCTCAACGGGGGAGGGCAGATACGCAGTATTTT
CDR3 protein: CASSYTPQRGRADTQYF

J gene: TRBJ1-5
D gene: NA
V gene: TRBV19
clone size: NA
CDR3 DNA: TGTGCCAGTAGTATCTCAAGGGGAAGTCAGCCCCAGCATTTT
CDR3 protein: CASSISRGSQPQHF

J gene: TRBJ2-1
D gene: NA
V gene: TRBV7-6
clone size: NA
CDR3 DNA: TGTGCCAGCAGCTTAGGAGGCGGGGCTGGTGAGCAGTTCTTC
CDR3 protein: CASSLGGGAGEQFF

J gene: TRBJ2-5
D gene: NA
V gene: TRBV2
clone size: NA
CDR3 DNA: TGTGCCAGCAGGGAGGGGACCTTACAGATACCCCAAGAGACCCAGTACTTC
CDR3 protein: CASREGTLQIPQETQYF

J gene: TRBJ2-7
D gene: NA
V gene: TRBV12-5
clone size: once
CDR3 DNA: TGTGCTAGTGGTTCCTCAGGGGAGCAGTACTTC
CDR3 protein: CASGSSGEQYF

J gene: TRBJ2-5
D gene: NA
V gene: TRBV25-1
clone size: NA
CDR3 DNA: TGTGCCAGCAGTGAGGGGGGAGAGAGGACCCAGTACTTC
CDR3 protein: CASSEGGERTQYF

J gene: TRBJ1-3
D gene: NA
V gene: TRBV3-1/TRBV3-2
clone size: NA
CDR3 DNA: TGTGCCAGCAGCCAAGGGGGGGGTGGAAACACCATATATTTT
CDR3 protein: CASSQGGGGNTIYF

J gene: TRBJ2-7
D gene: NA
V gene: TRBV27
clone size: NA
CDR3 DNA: TGTGCCAGCACCCGGGTGGGGGGAAACTACGAGCAGTACTTC
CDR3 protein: CASTRVGGNYEQYF

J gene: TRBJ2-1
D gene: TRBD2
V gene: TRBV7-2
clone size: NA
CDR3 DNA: TGTGCCAGCAGCTCGACTAGCGGGGCATACAATGAGCAGTTCTTC
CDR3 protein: CASSSTSGAYNEQFF

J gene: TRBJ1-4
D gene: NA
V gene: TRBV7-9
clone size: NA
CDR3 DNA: TGTGCCAGCGGGCGTGGTGAAAAACTGTTTTTT
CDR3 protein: CASGRGEKLFF

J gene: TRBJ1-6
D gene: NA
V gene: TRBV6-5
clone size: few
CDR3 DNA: TGTGCCAGCAGTAACGGCTTGGGGAGCTCACCCCTCCACTTT
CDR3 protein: CASSNGLGSSPLHF

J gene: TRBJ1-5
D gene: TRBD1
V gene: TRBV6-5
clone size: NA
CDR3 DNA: TGTGCCAGCAGTAAGGACAGGGGAGACAATCAGCCCCAGCATTTT
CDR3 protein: CASSKDRGDNQPQHF

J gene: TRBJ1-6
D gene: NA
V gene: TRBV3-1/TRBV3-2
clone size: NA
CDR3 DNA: TGTGCCAGCAGCCTCGGACGGGGGAATTCACCCCTCCACTTT
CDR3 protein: CASSLGRGNSPLHF

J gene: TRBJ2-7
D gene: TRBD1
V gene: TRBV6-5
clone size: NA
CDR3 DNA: TGTGCCAGCAGTTATGACAGGGGGGGCGAGCAGTACTTC
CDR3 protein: CASSYDRGGEQYF

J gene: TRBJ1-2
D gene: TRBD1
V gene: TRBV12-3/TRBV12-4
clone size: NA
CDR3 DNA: TGTGCCAGCAGTTTCGTCAGGGGGTATGGCTACACCTTC
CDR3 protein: CASSFVRGYGYTF

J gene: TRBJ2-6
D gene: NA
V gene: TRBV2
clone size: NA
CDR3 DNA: TGTGCCAGCACCCGCAGGGGCTCTGGGGCCAACGTCCTGACTTTC
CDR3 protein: CASTRRGSGANVLTF

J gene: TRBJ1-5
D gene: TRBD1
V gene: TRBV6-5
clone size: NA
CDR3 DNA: TGTGCCAGCAGTTGGACAGGACCTTATAGCAATCAGCCCCAGCATTTT
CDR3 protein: CASSWTGPYSNQPQHF

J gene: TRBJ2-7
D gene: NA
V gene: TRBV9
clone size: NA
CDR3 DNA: TGTGCCAGCACCCCAGCAGGCAGACCCTACGAGCAGTACTTC
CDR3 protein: CASTPAGRPYEQYF